One and the same sample provided the 27 T cell receptor beta chains below, sequenced in a study of T cell responses to AZD1222 COVID-19 vaccine. The assay was immunoSEQ multiplex PCR, and TCRdb's table has in-frame clones only and misses some. The sample includes more than 85,000 clones, roughly 90% of them seen just once. Specimen: peripheral blood, collected on day 0 of AZD1222 vaccination. The receptor set was obtained from an adult in good health.

The V gene is TRBV4-1, the J gene TRBJ1-1; tentatively, D is TRBD1 (6 bases). The length of the CDR3 is 15 residues. CDR1 is MGHRA and CDR2 is YSYEKL in the germline V gene. V lost 1 base to trimming and J lost 2 bases, with 11 bases between them. DNA for the CDR3: TGCGCCAGCAGCCAAGTCGAGGACAGAAACACTGAAGCTTTCTTT. Encoded protein: CASSQVEDRNTEAFF.

J is TRBJ2-1 and V is TRBV12-5; D tentatively fits TRBD1 or TRBD2 (5 bases each). The CDR3 is made up of 16 amino acids. From germline, CDR1 is LGHNT and CDR2 FRNRAP. Trimming left V 0 bases short and J 10 bases short, with 19 bases between. CDR3 bases: TGTGCTAGTGGTTTGGTACTTTCCGTCCGGGGCCACGAGCAGTTCTTC. It is translated as CASGLVLSVRGHEQFF.

The rearrangement links TRBV28 to TRBJ2-7; no clear D. V lost 7 bases and J lost 4, with 14 bases in between. Germline V gene lookup returns CDR1 MDHEN and CDR2 SYDVKM. The CDR3 contains 13 residues. The CDR3 DNA follows: TGTGCCAGCATAGGAGAAGATCCTTACGAGCAGTACTTC. Residues: CASIGEDPYEQYF.

The rearrangement joins TRBV20-1 to TRBJ2-3, with D unclear. This CDR3 region has 11 residues. With 2 bases removed from V and 7 bases from J, the gap between germline ends came to 7 bases. CDR1 is DFQATT and CDR2 is SNEGSKA in the germline V gene (reference sequence). CDR3 protein: CSARHSNTQYF. CDR3 sequence (DNA): TGCAGTGCTAGACACTCGAATACGCAGTATTTT.

The V gene is TRBV6-5, the J gene TRBJ1-2; D uncertain. Germline V gene data show CDR1 as MNHEY and CDR2 as SVGAGI. V lost 4 bases, J lost 4 bases, and 19 bases lay in between. This CDR3 has 16 amino acids. This CDR3 reads CASSSQPFRFVYGYTF. The DNA for the CDR3 is TGTGCCAGCAGTTCCCAGCCATTTCGTTTTGTCTATGGCTACACCTTC.

This clone was observed a single time. The chain links TRBV3-1 (or the pseudogene TRBV3-2) to TRBJ1-2; tentative D call: TRBD1 (6 bases). The V and J ends lost 6 bases and 5 bases respectively, with 16 bases between them. The CDR3 covers 14 residues. Germline values: CDR1 LGHDT, CDR2 YNNKEL (reference sequence). The CDR3 DNA is TGTGCCAGCAGTAGGTGGGGGCCCCAGTATGGCTACACCTTC. It codes for CASSRWGPQYGYTF.

This chain connects TRBV9 to TRBJ1-6, with D possibly being TRBD1 (6 bases). Germline assignment: CDR1 SGDLS and CDR2 YYNGEE. The CDR3 totals 15 residues. The V end was cut by 6 bases, the J end by 0 bases, with 10 bases between. The CDR3 sequence is CASTMDSSYNSPLHF. The DNA of the CDR3 is TGTGCCAGCACTATGGACAGCTCCTATAATTCACCCCTCCACTTT.

The chain couples TRBV7-2 to TRBJ2-7; 14 bases align to TRBD2. V lost 4 bases to trimming and J lost 6 bases; unmatched junction nucleotides: 11. This CDR3 is built from 17 residues. Germline CDR1 and CDR2: SGHTA and FQGNSA. The CDR3 sequence is CASSSSPGLAGVSEQYF. CDR3 bases: TGTGCCAGCAGCTCCTCCCCGGGACTAGCGGGAGTGTCCGAGCAGTACTTC.

CDR3 in DNA: TGTGCCAGCTCAGCCTACGGGGCAGAAAACACTGAAGCTTTCTTT. Its translation is CASSAYGAENTEAFF. V usage is TRBV18 and J usage is TRBJ1-1; D perhaps matches TRBD1 (5 bases). V was cut by 5 bases and J by 2 bases, with 15 bases left in between. The germline gives CDR1 KGHSH, CDR2 LQKENI. CDR3 length: 15 amino acids. The full variable domain, rest sourced from reference TRBV18 and TRBJ1-1, is NAGVMQNPRHLVRRRGQEARLRCSPMKGHSHVYWYRQLPEEGLKFMVYLQKENIIDESGMPKERFSAEFPKEGPSILRIQQVVRGDSAAYFCASSAYGAENTEAFFGQGTRLTVV.

The V gene is TRBV28, the J gene TRBJ2-2; 8 bases line up with TRBD1. The CDR3 loop spans 16 amino acids. The junction had 8 bases not matched to a gene; V was cut back by 5 bases and J by 3 bases. Germline lookup yields CDR1 MDHEN and CDR2 SYDVKM. CDR3 sequence reads: CASSTSDRGDTGELFF. DNA of the CDR3: TGTGCCAGCAGTACCTCTGACAGGGGTGACACCGGGGAGCTGTTTTTT.

This clone was detected only a few times. The J gene is TRBJ1-1, the V gene TRBV13; 10 bases line up with TRBD1. This CDR3 region has 15 residues. The V and J ends lost 5 bases and 4 bases, in that order; junction bases with no gene match: 7. From germline, CDR1 is PRHDT and CDR2 FYEKMQ (reference sequence). The CDR3 is CASSRTGGSATEAFF. The CDR3 DNA sequence: TGTGCCAGCAGCAGGACAGGGGGGTCGGCCACTGAAGCTTTCTTT.

The gene calls are TRBV11-2 and TRBJ1-1; no reliable D call. Germline loops: CDR1 SGHAT, CDR2 FQNNGV. The CDR3 runs 12 residues. V was trimmed by 2 bases and J by 8 bases, leaving 9 bases between them. CDR3 in amino acids: CASSLLFTEAFF. Here the CDR3 DNA reads TGTGCCAGCAGCTTACTGTTCACCGAAGCTTTCTTT.

The chain carries TRBV25-1 and TRBJ1-3, with a weak D call TRBD1 (5 bases). Between the trimmed V and J ends, which lost 2 bases and 4 bases, there was a span of 12 bases. The CDR3 has 15 amino acids. Germline loops: CDR1 MGHDK, CDR2 SYGVNS. CDR3 bases: TGTGCCAGCAGTGAAGGGTGGGGGAAAGGAAACACCATATATTTT. Its translation is CASSEGWGKGNTIYF.

This chain links TRBV10-2 with TRBJ1-6; a weak D match, TRBD1 (6 bases). The V end lost 3 bases, the J end lost 0 bases, and 18 bases lay between the germline ends. CDR3 length equals 19 residues. CDR1 and CDR2 from the germline V gene are WSHSY and SAAADI. The CDR3, as DNA: TGCGCCAGCAGTGAAACAGGGCTGATGCGCGGCTCCTATAATTCACCCCTCCACTTT. Its translation is CASSETGLMRGSYNSPLHF.

V and J are TRBV20-1 and TRBJ2-3; no clear D. Trimming shortened V by 3 bases and J by 2 bases, and 9 bases separated the two germline ends. There are 13 residues in the CDR3. Germline CDR1 reads DFQATT; CDR2 reads SNEGSKA (reference sequence). CDR3 residues: CSASRQYTDTQYF. The CDR3 DNA sequence: TGCAGTGCTAGTCGGCAGTACACAGATACGCAGTATTTT.

The V call is TRBV6-5, the J call TRBJ1-5; no clear D gene. The CDR3 loop spans 13 amino acids. The V end was cut by 6 bases, the J end by 3 bases, with 9 bases between. Germline CDR1 MNHEY, CDR2 SVGAGI. The chain's CDR3 is CASRGSFNQPQHF. In DNA, the CDR3 is TGTGCCAGCAGAGGGTCCTTCAATCAGCCCCAGCATTTT.

V and J are TRBV6-5 and TRBJ1-5; D is ambiguous. The CDR3 length is 14 residues. Germline loops: CDR1 MNHEY, CDR2 SVGAGI. The V end was cut by 8 bases, the J end by 10 bases, with 21 bases between. In DNA form, the CDR3 reads TGTGCCAGCGGGTGGACCGTGGTAGACGAACCCCAGCATTTT. Translation gives CASGWTVVDEPQHF.

The CDR3 loop reads CASSSAAFSGNTIYF. CDR3 DNA sequence: TGTGCCAGCAGCTCGGCAGCATTCTCTGGAAACACCATATATTTT. J is TRBJ1-3 and V is TRBV11-3; D ambiguous. Trimming cost V 4 bases and J 0 bases, with 10 bases left between them. This CDR3 contains 15 residues. The germline V gene has CDR1 SGHNT and CDR2 YENEEA. Complete variable domain (other parts from reference TRBV11-3 and TRBJ1-3): EAGVVQSPRYKIIEKKQPVAFWCNPISGHNTLYWYLQNLGQGPELLIRYENEEAVDDSQLPKDRFSAERLKGVDSTLKIQPAELGDSAVYLCASSSAAFSGNTIYFGEGSWLTVV.

The chain joins TRBV6-5 to TRBJ2-2; D uncertain. Germline V gives CDR1 MNHEY, CDR2 SVGAGI. This CDR3 region has 13 residues. V shed 8 bases and J shed 0 bases, with 7 bases lying between them. The CDR3 DNA reads TGTGCCAGCCACTTACCGAACACCGGGGAGCTGTTTTTT. It encodes CASHLPNTGELFF.

The chain recombines TRBV15 with TRBJ2-1, with 8 bases matching TRBD2. Germline trimming cut 0 bases from V and 8 bases from J; bases unmatched to any gene: 15. The CDR3 is made up of 18 amino acids. The germline CDR1 and CDR2 sequences are LNHNV and YYDKDF (reference sequence). CDR3 loop: CATSREEVRSGSPHEQFF. The CDR3 DNA follows: TGTGCCACCAGCAGAGAGGAAGTCAGGAGCGGGAGTCCCCATGAGCAGTTCTTC.

The J gene is TRBJ1-2, the V gene TRBV5-4; tentative D call: TRBD1 (5 bases). Trimming stripped 0 bases from V and 8 bases from J, with 17 bases between. The CDR3 totals 15 residues. The germline V gene has CDR1 SGHNT and CDR2 YYREEE (reference sequence). CDR3 sequence reads: CASSLAGDAGRGYTF. The CDR3, as DNA: TGTGCCAGCAGCTTGGCGGGGGATGCAGGACGGGGCTACACCTTC.

The chain is built from TRBV4-2 and TRBJ1-5, with D maybe TRBD1 (5 bases). CDR1 is LGHNA and CDR2 is YNFKEQ in the germline V gene. The CDR3 contains 17 residues. V was shortened by 0 bases and J by 0 bases, with 12 bases between the two germline ends. CDR3 region: CASSQEGGAYSNQPQHF. DNA of the CDR3: TGTGCCAGCAGCCAAGAGGGAGGGGCTTATAGCAATCAGCCCCAGCATTTT.

The gene calls are TRBV6-1 and TRBJ2-1; the D call may be TRBD1 or TRBD2 (6 bases each). The CDR3 extends over 20 amino acids. V lost 0 bases to trimming and J lost 4 bases, with 25 bases between them. Germline-derived CDR1 and CDR2 are MNHNS and SASEGT. DNA of the CDR3: TGTGCCAGCAGTGAAGCGCTGGGGTGGTTGGGGGGCGTCATATACAATGAGCAGTTCTTC. It specifies CASSEALGWLGGVIYNEQFF.

This clone was detected once. The chain has TRBV7-6 and TRBJ2-1, with D perhaps being TRBD1 or TRBD2 (5 bases each). Between the trimmed V and J ends, which lost 1 base and 6 bases, there was a span of 13 bases. Germline CDR1 reads SGHVS; CDR2 reads FNYEAQ. The CDR3 runs 15 residues. The CDR3 DNA reads as TGTGCCAGCAGCTTAGAAGCCACAGGACTCAATGAGCAGTTCTTC. Residues: CASSLEATGLNEQFF.

The chain has TRBV27 and TRBJ1-2; TRBD1 aligns across 10 bases. The CDR3 covers 15 residues. Germline V gives CDR1 MNHEY, CDR2 SMNVEV (reference sequence). Trimming removed 4 bases from V and 3 bases from J; junction bases left unmatched: 5. The CDR3: CASSSGTGEYYGYTF. CDR3 nucleotide sequence: TGTGCCAGCAGTTCGGGGACAGGGGAGTACTATGGCTACACCTTC.

The chain is built from TRBV4-1 and TRBJ1-6; the D gene is possibly TRBD1 (5 bases). The CDR3 loop spans 17 amino acids. The V and J ends lost 0 bases and 0 bases respectively, with 9 bases between them. CDR1 and CDR2 (germline): MGHRA, YSYEKL. The CDR3 protein is CASSQEPGSSYNSPLHF. CDR3 sequence (DNA): TGCGCCAGCAGCCAAGAACCAGGGAGCTCCTATAATTCACCCCTCCACTTT.

This chain uses TRBV5-1 with TRBJ2-1, with D possibly being TRBD1 (5 bases). Germline V lookup: CDR1 SGHRS, CDR2 YFSETQ. There are 14 residues in the CDR3. Trimming took off 6 bases at V and 2 bases at J, with 12 bases between the two ends. The CDR3 bases are TGCGCCAGCACCCAGGACACCACCTACAATGAGCAGTTCTTC. Translated, it gives CASTQDTTYNEQFF. Full variable domain (missing parts from reference TRBV5-1 and TRBJ2-1): KAGVTQTPRYLIKTRGQQVTLSCSPISGHRSVSWYQQTPGQGLQFLFEYFSETQRNKGNFPGRFSGRQFSNSRSEMNVSTLELGDSALYLCASTQDTTYNEQFFGPGTRLTVL.